The clone carrying this TCR beta chain was counted a single time. This sample stems from a study of cytomegalovirus exposure and HLA in healthy donors. The PCR employed 60 Vbeta primers together with 13 Jbeta primers. The data were produced by immunoSEQ multiplex PCR, yet TCRdb's version contains in-frame clones alone and is incomplete. The table has about 130,000 clones, 60% to 85% seen once; the top ten hold 1.5% to 2.5%. Germline CDR1 is SGHDT and CDR2 is YYEEEE. Trimming removed 7 bases from V and 4 bases from J; junction bases left unmatched: 15. This CDR3 contains 16 residues. This receptor was obtained from a man aged 50 to 59 in good health and CMV-seronegative. The sample taken for sequencing was PBMCs. The chain combines TRBV5-6 with TRBJ2-5; the match to TRBD1 covers 8 bases. This CDR3 reads CASSSSGGAGRETQYF. CDR3 nucleotide sequence: TGTGCCAGCTCCTCTTCAGGGGGCGCGGGGAGAGAGACCCAGTACTTC.